This TCR beta chain was sequenced in a study of shared clonotypes between healthy human individuals. V shed 4 bases and J shed 8 bases, with 14 bases lying between them. The CDR3 is made up of 13 amino acids. Germline assignment: CDR1 SQVTM and CDR2 ANQGSEA. In the case of this clone: The sample holds other DNA sequences that translate to the same CDR3.

Once extracted for a subset, genomic DNA was divided evenly among several immunoSEQ plates. The quantity of DNA used in unsorted PBMC replicate PCRs was approximately 300 ng, corresponding to tens of thousands of T cell genomes. Data came from immunoSEQ multiplex PCR; TCRdb stores just in-frame clones and leaves some out. This sample has 450,000 to 500,000 clones, with around 80% found just once. This clonotype was obtained from a woman in her forties in good health. Some clones in this sample may be carry-over from other donors' samples. The sample was PBMCs. The chain employs TRBV29-1 and TRBJ1-4; D is unresolved. The DNA of the CDR3 is TGCAGCGTTGGTTGGGCAGGTGTCGAAAAACTGTTTTTT. Its translation is CSVGWAGVEKLFF. Full variable domain (rest looked up from reference TRBV29-1 and TRBJ1-4): SAVISQKPSRDICQRGTSLTIQCQVDSQVTMMFWYRQQPGQSLTLIATANQGSEATYESGFVIDKFPISRPNLTFSTLTVSNMSPEDSSIYLCSVGWAGVEKLFFGSGTQLSVL.